The count of the clone carrying this T cell receptor beta chain is one. Its target is unknown. The data are from a study of shared clonotypes between healthy human individuals. Replicate PCRs for sorted subsets used 200 ng DNA; this equaled 33,000 or so T cell genomes. In the original analysis: ImmunoSEQ supplied junction-only sequences lacking quality scores, so filtering was different. This table comes from immunoSEQ multiplex PCR, and its TCRdb copy is limited to in-frame clones, with some not included. That table is the source of V, J and clone size, and D and trimming were worked out from the DNA. The sample holds millions of clones; 85% to 95% are singletons and the top ten take over 0.12%. General study results and limits: Clonotypes not shared had lower generation probabilities than those common to all four donors.

This CDR3 is 11 amino acids long. Between the trimmed V and J ends, which lost 7 bases and 10 bases, there was a span of 15 bases. Per the germline V gene, CDR1 is GTSNPN and CDR2 is SVGIG (reference sequence). The TCR was taken from a man aged 18 to 30 in good health. Sequenced material: naive CD4+ T cells sorted from blood. The subset is: CD45RA+ positively selected. The rearrangement joins TRBV30 to TRBJ2-3; D might be TRBD2 (5 bases). The CDR3 DNA follows: TGTGCCTTCACAAGTTTGCGGGCGCAGTATTTT. Amino acid sequence: CAFTSLRAQYF.